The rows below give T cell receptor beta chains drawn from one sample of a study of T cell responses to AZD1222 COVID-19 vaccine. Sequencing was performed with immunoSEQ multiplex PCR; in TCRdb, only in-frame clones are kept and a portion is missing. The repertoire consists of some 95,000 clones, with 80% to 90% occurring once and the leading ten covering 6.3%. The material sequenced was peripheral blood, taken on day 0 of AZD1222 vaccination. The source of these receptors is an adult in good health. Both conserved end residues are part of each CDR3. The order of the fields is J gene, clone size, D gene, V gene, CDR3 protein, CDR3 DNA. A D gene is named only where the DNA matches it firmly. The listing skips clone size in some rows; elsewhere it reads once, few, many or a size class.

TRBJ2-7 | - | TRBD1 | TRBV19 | CASSVGTGGLSSYEQYF | TGTGCCAGTAGTGTCGGGACAGGGGGACTCAGCTCCTACGAGCAGTACTTC
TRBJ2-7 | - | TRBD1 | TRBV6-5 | CASSYGVTGVYEQYF | TGTGCCAGCAGTTATGGAGTGACAGGGGTCTACGAGCAGTACTTC
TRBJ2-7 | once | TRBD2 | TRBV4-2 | CASSQELAGAYEQYF | TGTGCCAGCAGCCAAGAGCTAGCGGGAGCCTACGAGCAGTACTTC
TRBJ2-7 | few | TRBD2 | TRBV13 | CASSLGGRPSHEF | TGTGCCAGCAGCTTGGGCGGGAGGCCTAGTCATGAGTTC
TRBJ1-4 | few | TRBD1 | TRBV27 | CASSMGQGLRKLFF | TGTGCCAGCAGTATGGGACAGGGACTCCGAAAACTGTTTTTT
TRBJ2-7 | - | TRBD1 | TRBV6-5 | CASRLSGGDEQYF | TGTGCCAGCCGGTTATCAGGGGGTGACGAGCAGTACTTC
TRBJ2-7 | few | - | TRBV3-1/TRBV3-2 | CASSQGPTQAHYEQYF | TGTGCCAGCAGCCAAGGCCCGACCCAGGCTCACTACGAGCAGTACTTC
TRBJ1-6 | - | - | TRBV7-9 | CASSFGSRRNSPLHF | TGTGCCAGCAGCTTCGGGAGCAGACGTAATTCACCCCTCCACTTT
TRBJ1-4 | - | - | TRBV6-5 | CASSSGGAANEKLFF | TGTGCCAGCAGTTCGGGAGGGGCGGCTAATGAAAAACTGTTTTTT
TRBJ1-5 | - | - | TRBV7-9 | CASSLAMGGYNQPQHF | TGTGCCAGCAGCTTAGCGATGGGGGGCTACAATCAGCCCCAGCATTTT
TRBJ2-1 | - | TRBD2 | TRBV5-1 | CASSPGLAGASYNEQFF | TGCGCCAGCAGCCCGGGACTAGCGGGAGCCTCATACAATGAGCAGTTCTTC
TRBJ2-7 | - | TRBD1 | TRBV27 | CASSKIGTVDEQYF | TGTGCCAGCAGCAAAATCGGGACAGTCGACGAGCAGTACTTC
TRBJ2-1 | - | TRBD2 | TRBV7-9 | CASSPTLAGEVNEQFF | TGTGCCAGCAGCCCTACCTTAGCGGGAGAAGTTAATGAGCAGTTCTTC
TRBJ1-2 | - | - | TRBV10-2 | CASSESGGDGYTF | TGCGCCAGCAGTGAGTCAGGCGGTGATGGCTACACCTTC
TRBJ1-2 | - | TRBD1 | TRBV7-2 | CASSRDRLYGYTF | TGTGCCAGCAGCCGGGACAGACTCTATGGCTACACCTTC
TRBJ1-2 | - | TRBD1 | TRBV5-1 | CASIGPGQLTHGYTF | TGCGCCAGCATAGGCCCGGGACAGCTAACGCATGGCTACACCTTC
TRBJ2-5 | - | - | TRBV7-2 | CASSSTAGLQETQYF | TGTGCCAGCAGCTCGACTGCGGGGCTTCAAGAGACCCAGTACTTC
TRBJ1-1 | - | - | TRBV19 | CASSFDRNTEAFF | TGTGCCAGTAGTTTCGACAGGAACACTGAAGCTTTCTTT
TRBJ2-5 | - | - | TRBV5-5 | CASSFGVLETQYF | TGTGCCAGCAGCTTCGGAGTACTGGAGACCCAGTACTTC
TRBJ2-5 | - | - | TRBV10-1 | CASRPAGAGETQYF | TGCGCCAGCAGGCCAGCGGGCGCGGGTGAGACCCAGTACTTC
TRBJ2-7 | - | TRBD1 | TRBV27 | CASSSLGQGSDEQYF | TGTGCCAGCAGTTCGTTAGGACAGGGATCTGACGAGCAGTACTTC
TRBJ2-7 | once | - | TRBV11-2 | CASSFRQEGVQYF | TGTGCCAGCAGCTTCCGCCAGGAGGGTGTGCAGTACTTC
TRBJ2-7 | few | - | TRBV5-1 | CASSEVSSYEQYF | TGCGCCAGCAGCGAGGTGAGTTCCTACGAGCAGTACTTC
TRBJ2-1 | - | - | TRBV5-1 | CASSLTGTEYNEQFF | TGCGCCAGCAGCTTAACCGGGACGGAGTACAATGAGCAGTTCTTC
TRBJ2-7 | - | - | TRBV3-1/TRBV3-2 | CASSQAAGQSNEQYF | TGTGCCAGCAGCCAAGCCGCAGGGCAATCCAACGAGCAGTACTTC
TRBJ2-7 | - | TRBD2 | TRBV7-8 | CASSLEGGSGFEQYF | TGTGCCAGCAGCTTAGAAGGCGGGAGTGGTTTCGAGCAGTACTTC
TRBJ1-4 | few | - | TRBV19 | CASSRVATNEKLFF | TGTGCCAGTAGTAGGGTAGCAACTAATGAAAAACTGTTTTTT
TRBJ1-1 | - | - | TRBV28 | CASSPSAPLWAFF | TGTGCCAGCAGTCCTTCGGCCCCTCTTTGGGCTTTCTTT
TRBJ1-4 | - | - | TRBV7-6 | CASSLMGQEGEKLFF | TGTGCCAGCAGCTTAATGGGGCAGGAGGGTGAAAAACTGTTTTTT
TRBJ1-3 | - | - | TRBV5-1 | CASSPGSGENTIYF | TGCGCCAGCAGCCCAGGGTCCGGGGAAAACACCATATATTTT
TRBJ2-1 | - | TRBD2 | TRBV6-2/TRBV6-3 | CASSYSPRGRYGNEQFF | TGTGCCAGCAGTTACTCCCCCCGCGGGAGGTATGGCAATGAGCAGTTCTTC
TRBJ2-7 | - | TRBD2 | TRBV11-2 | CASSWGGDEQYF | TGTGCCAGCAGCTGGGGGGGGGACGAGCAGTACTTC
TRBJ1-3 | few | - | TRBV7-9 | CASSSSRGDGFTIYF | TGTGCCAGCAGCTCCTCCAGGGGCGATGGATTCACCATATATTTT
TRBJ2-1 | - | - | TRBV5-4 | CASSLDGGSSYNEQFF | TGTGCCAGCAGCTTGGATGGGGGAAGCTCCTACAATGAGCAGTTCTTC
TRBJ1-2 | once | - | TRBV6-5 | CASSYDYGYTF | TGTGCCAGCAGTTACGACTATGGCTACACCTTC
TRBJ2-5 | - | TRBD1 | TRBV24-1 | CATSDVRDRGRETQYF | TGTGCCACCAGTGATGTCCGGGACAGGGGGCGGGAGACCCAGTACTTC
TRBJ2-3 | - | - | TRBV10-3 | CAISSSGTDTQYF | TGTGCCATCAGCTCTAGTGGCACAGATACGCAGTATTTT
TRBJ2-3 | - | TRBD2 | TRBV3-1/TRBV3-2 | CASSQGLAHITDTQYF | TGTGCCAGCAGCCAGGGACTAGCGCATATTACAGATACGCAGTATTTT
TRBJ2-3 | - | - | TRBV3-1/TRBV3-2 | CASSQLTDTQYF | TGTGCCAGCAGCCAATTAACAGATACGCAGTATTTT
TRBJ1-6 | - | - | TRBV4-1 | CASSLPPLFHSPLHF | TGCGCCAGCAGCCTCCCCCCCTTGTTTCATTCACCCCTCCACTTT
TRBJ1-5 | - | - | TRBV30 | CAWSLEDNQPQHF | TGTGCCTGGAGCCTAGAAGACAATCAGCCCCAGCATTTT